The TCR beta chain described here comes from a study of control samples from healthy donors and cancer patients. The protocol was immunoSEQ multiplex PCR, while the TCRdb copy is restricted to in-frame clones and leaves out a portion. The table includes about 28,000 clones, about 87% detected once. Germline CDR1 SGHRS, CDR2 YFSETQ. The germline V and J ends were trimmed by 0 bases and 1 base, with 9 bases remaining between them. This CDR3 has 15 residues. The sequenced sample was PBMCs. The TCR sequence derives from a woman in her 40s with lung cancer. The J gene is TRBJ2-3, the V gene TRBV5-1; unclear D gene. Written as DNA, the CDR3 is TGCGCCAGCAGCTTGGACACTTTGGGCACAGATACGCAGTATTTT. This codes for CASSLDTLGTDTQYF.